This T cell receptor (beta chain) came from a study of shared clonotypes between healthy human individuals. This clone was detected only a few times. CD8 cells classed as naive were CD45RO-negative and positively selected for CCR7, excluding terminally differentiated effector memory CD45RA+ cells. There are 17 residues in the CDR3. V shed 0 bases, J shed 0 bases, and the junction held 6 bases outside the gene matches. Germline V gene sequence: CDR1 LNHNV, CDR2 YYDKDF (reference sequence). Data came from immunoSEQ multiplex PCR; TCRdb stores just in-frame clones and leaves some out. The sample lists about 550,000 clones, 95% to 96% occurring once.

The source is a woman in her thirties in good health. This chain connects TRBV15 to TRBJ1-2, with TRBD1 matching over 8 bases. What was sequenced was naive CD8+ T cells sorted from blood. CDR3 in DNA: TGTGCCACCAGCAGAGATAGACAGGGGCTCACTAACTATGGCTACACCTTC. Its protein product is CATSRDRQGLTNYGYTF.